One sample yielded the 26 T cell receptor beta chains listed below, sequenced in a study of shared clonotypes between healthy human individuals. The repertoire was sequenced with immunoSEQ multiplex PCR; TCRdb's copy has only in-frame clones and lacks some. The sample lists a few hundred thousand clones, 65% occurring once. Sequenced: memory CD4+ T cells sorted from blood. Subset described: CD45RA-negative fraction. These receptor sequences come from a man aged 30-40 years in good health.

This chain links TRBV6-1 with TRBJ2-7; 9 bases agree with TRBD2. The CDR3 spans 15 residues. The V gene's germline CDR1 is MNHNS and CDR2 SASEGT. The J segment lost 5 bases and the V segment lost 2 bases, leaving 7 bases of the junction unmatched. In DNA form, the CDR3 reads TGTGCCAGCAGTGAAATGGTAGCGGGAGTCCACGAGCAGTACTTC. Its protein is CASSEMVAGVHEQYF.

Details on this clone: The same CDR3 also results from other DNA sequences found in this sample. The chain links TRBV5-1 to TRBJ2-1, with 13 bases matching TRBD2. This CDR3 has 16 amino acids. CDR1 is SGHRS, CDR2 YFSETQ, per germline. The ends lost 0 bases at V and 4 bases at J; junction bases unmatched: 1. The CDR3 nucleotides read TGCGCCAGCAGCTTGGGACTAGCGGGAGGTTACAATGAGCAGTTCTTC. It codes for CASSLGLAGGYNEQFF. The full variable domain, with the rest looked up from reference TRBV5-1 and TRBJ2-1, is KAGVTQTPRYLIKTRGQQVTLSCSPISGHRSVSWYQQTPGQGLQFLFEYFSETQRNKGNFPGRFSGRQFSNSRSEMNVSTLELGDSALYLCASSLGLAGGYNEQFFGPGTRLTVL.

The rearrangement joins TRBV5-8 to TRBJ2-1; tentative D call: TRBD1 (5 bases). The CDR3 runs 16 residues. Germline V gives CDR1 SGHTS, CDR2 YDEGEE. V lost 3 bases and J lost 9, with 22 bases in between. CDR3 in amino acids: CASSSGLTYQASEQFF. DNA for the CDR3: TGTGCCAGCAGCTCAGGGTTGACTTACCAAGCTAGTGAGCAGTTCTTC.

V usage is TRBV7-8 and J usage is TRBJ2-2; 10 bases align to TRBD2. CDR1 and CDR2 from the germline V gene are SGHVS and FQNEAQ. The CDR3 contains 19 residues. The trim removed 0 bases at V and 6 bases at J, leaving 13 bases unmatched. The CDR3 loop is CASSLALSSGSGKAGELFF. CDR3 DNA: TGTGCCAGCAGCTTAGCCTTGTCTAGCGGGAGTGGGAAGGCCGGGGAGCTGTTTTTT.

The chain recombines TRBV10-1 with TRBJ2-3, with 7 nucleotides matching TRBD2. V dropped 2 bases and J dropped 3; count of bases not matched to a gene: 5. Germline V gives CDR1 WNHNN, CDR2 SYGVQD (reference sequence). This CDR3 is built from 15 residues. The CDR3 DNA follows: TGCGCCAGCAGTGAGCCGGGGGAGGGGACAGATACGCAGTATTTT. Protein product: CASSEPGEGTDTQYF.

The rearrangement uses TRBV4-2 and TRBJ2-7; maybe TRBD2 (6 bases). There are 15 residues in the CDR3. CDR1 is LGHNA, CDR2 YNFKEQ, per germline. Between the trimmed V and J ends, which lost 0 bases and 0 bases, there was a span of 9 bases. The CDR3 protein is CASSQDWDSSYEQYF. CDR3 nucleotides: TGTGCCAGCAGCCAAGATTGGGACTCCTCCTACGAGCAGTACTTC.

V is TRBV7-8 and J is TRBJ2-3; tentatively, D is TRBD1 (5 bases). The V end lost 8 bases, the J end lost 0 bases, and 15 bases lay between the germline ends. CDR1 is SGHVS, CDR2 FQNEAQ, per germline. This CDR3 has 15 residues. The DNA for the CDR3 is TGTGCCAGCCGCCTGGGGCAGTATAGCACAGATACGCAGTATTTT. As protein: CASRLGQYSTDTQYF.

The V call is TRBV29-1, the J call TRBJ2-1; 13 bases align to TRBD2. CDR3 length: 17 amino acids. Losses at the gene ends were 7 bases for V and 0 bases for J; bases not matched to a gene: 9. Germline V gene lookup returns CDR1 SQVTM and CDR2 ANQGSEA. CDR3 sequence: CSGKTSGRARSYNEQFF. The CDR3, as DNA: TGCAGCGGGAAAACTAGCGGGAGGGCCCGCTCCTACAATGAGCAGTTCTTC.

This clone was detected a few times. The V and J genes are TRBV28 and TRBJ1-5, with D possibly matching TRBD1 (5 bases). V was trimmed by 7 bases and J by 7 bases, leaving 14 bases between them. CDR3 length: 13 amino acids. Germline V gene lookup returns CDR1 MDHEN and CDR2 SYDVKM. The CDR3 region has the DNA TGTGCCAGCAATTCGGACATATTCCAGCCCCAGCATTTT. Protein sequence: CASNSDIFQPQHF.

The rearrangement links TRBV7-7 to TRBJ1-3; the D is unclear. Germline V gene sequence: CDR1 SSHAT, CDR2 FNYEAQ (reference sequence). Trimming left V 10 bases short and J 4 bases short, with 8 bases between. This CDR3 has 11 amino acids. The CDR3 loop reads CAILSGNTIYF. DNA for the CDR3: TGTGCCATACTCTCAGGAAACACCATATATTTT.

The chain combines TRBV29-1 with TRBJ2-1; TRBD2 agrees at 11 bases. J gave up 9 bases and V 7 bases, and 11 bases lay outside the gene matches. The CDR3 sequence is 14 residues long. Germline lookup yields CDR1 SQVTM and CDR2 ANQGSEA. CDR3 sequence reads: CSAGTSGIFGEQFF. For the CDR3, the DNA is TGCAGCGCAGGGACTAGCGGCATCTTTGGTGAGCAGTTCTTC.

This clone was found once. The rearrangement joins TRBV6-1 to TRBJ1-5; no clear D. The ends were cut back, 4 bases at V and 0 bases at J, with 13 bases in the middle. The CDR3 covers 16 residues. Germline V gene data show CDR1 as MNHNS and CDR2 as SASEGT. CDR3 coding DNA: TGTGCCAGCAGTGCAAAGCCTGACCCTAGCAATCAGCCCCAGCATTTT. Encoded protein: CASSAKPDPSNQPQHF.

The CDR3 loop reads CAISADGGAEAFF. The CDR3 bases are TGTGCCATCAGTGCGGACGGTGGGGCTGAAGCTTTCTTT. V gene TRBV10-3 combines with J gene TRBJ1-1; D not resolved. With 4 bases removed from V and 6 bases from J, the gap between germline ends came to 12 bases. Germline assignment: CDR1 ENHRY and CDR2 SYGVKD. This CDR3 region has 13 residues.

J is TRBJ1-4 and V is TRBV6-6; TRBD1 aligns across 7 bases. This CDR3 region has 15 residues. Germline V gene sequence: CDR1 MNHNY, CDR2 SVGAGI (reference sequence). V dropped 2 bases and J dropped 4; count of bases not matched to a gene: 4. The CDR3 DNA is TGTGCCAGCAGTTACCCGGACAGGAGTAATGAAAAACTGTTTTTT. Translation gives CASSYPDRSNEKLFF.

The chain links TRBV18 to TRBJ2-2; 9 positions agree with TRBD1. Trimming removed 5 bases from V and 4 bases from J; junction bases left unmatched: 5. The CDR3 runs to 15 residues. Germline CDR1 and CDR2: KGHSH and LQKENI. The CDR3 nucleotides read TGTGCCAGCTCAGGGACAGGGAAGGCCACCGGGGAGCTGTTTTTT. Translation: CASSGTGKATGELFF.

The chain couples TRBV4-1 to TRBJ2-7; 8 bases agree with TRBD1. CDR1 is MGHRA and CDR2 is YSYEKL in the germline V gene. The CDR3 spans 15 residues. With V trimmed by 1 base and J by 2 bases, 4 bases remained unmatched. This CDR3 is CASSQAPGGPYEQYF. In DNA form, the CDR3 reads TGCGCCAGCAGCCAAGCCCCAGGGGGCCCCTACGAGCAGTACTTC.

The J gene is TRBJ1-2, the V gene TRBV5-1; D not resolved. V lost 0 bases to trimming and J lost 5 bases, with 8 bases between them. The germline V gene has CDR1 SGHRS and CDR2 YFSETQ. CDR3 length: 13 amino acids. CDR3 residues: CASSLVIGYGYTF. CDR3 sequence (DNA): TGCGCCAGCAGCTTGGTGATAGGGTATGGCTACACCTTC.

This clone has just a few counts. This chain joins TRBV5-4 and TRBJ2-7, with D perhaps TRBD1 (6 bases). CDR3 length: 15 amino acids. Looked up from germline, CDR1 is SGHNT and CDR2 is YYREEE (reference sequence). Between the trimmed V and J ends, which lost 5 bases and 6 bases, there was a span of 21 bases. In nucleotides, the CDR3 is TGTGCCAGCAGTGTCATGGGGACACCCAGGGGCGAGCAGTACTTC. Translation: CASSVMGTPRGEQYF.

This clone was seen just once. The chain combines TRBV5-6 with TRBJ1-4, with 12 positions matching TRBD1. CDR3 length: 15 amino acids. V lost 6 bases and J lost 4; bases outside the gene matches: 4. Germline assignment: CDR1 SGHDT and CDR2 YYEEEE. Written as DNA, the CDR3 is TGTGCCAGCAAACGGGACAGGGGGCATAATGAAAAACTGTTTTTT. It yields the protein CASKRDRGHNEKLFF. Complete variable domain (other parts from reference TRBV5-6 and TRBJ1-4): DAGVTQSPTHLIKTRGQQVTLRCSPKSGHDTVSWYQQALGQGPQFIFQYYEEEERQRGNFPDRFSGHQFPNYSSELNVNALLLGDSALYLCASKRDRGHNEKLFFGSGTQLSVL.

Only a few counts were recorded for this clone. The chain recombines TRBV25-1 with TRBJ2-7; weak D call: TRBD2 (6 bases). V lost 6 bases and J lost 7, with 22 bases in between. Germline V gene data show CDR1 as MGHDK and CDR2 as SYGVNS. The CDR3 has 15 residues. CDR3 bases: TGTGCCAGCAGGGGGGGAGGCCCAAGGCGGCAAGAGCAGTACTTC. Translating gives CASRGGGPRRQEQYF.

The chain carries TRBV28 and TRBJ2-1, with D possibly called TRBD1 or TRBD2 (5 bases each). Germline CDR1 is MDHEN and CDR2 is SYDVKM. Trimming removed 6 bases at V and 6 bases at J, with 12 bases between. The length of the CDR3 is 13 residues. Here the CDR3 reads CASRRGRANEQFF. Written as DNA, the CDR3 is TGTGCCAGCAGAAGGGGACGGGCCAATGAGCAGTTCTTC.

The chain is built from TRBV7-2 and TRBJ1-3; 7 nucleotides align to TRBD1. V was clipped by 5 bases and J by 0 bases; unmatched bases: 7. The germline CDR1 and CDR2 sequences are SGHTA and FQGNSA. The CDR3 contains 16 residues. CDR3 region: CASSPRQGNSGNTIYF. In DNA, the CDR3 is TGTGCCAGCAGCCCCCGACAGGGTAACTCTGGAAACACCATATATTTT.

CDR3 sequence: CASKGLGIADTQYF. In nucleotides, the CDR3 is TGTGCCAGCAAAGGCTTAGGGATCGCAGATACGCAGTATTTT. V is TRBV2 and J is TRBJ2-3; D unclear. The CDR3 contains 14 residues. Per the germline V gene, CDR1 is SNHLY and CDR2 is FYNNEI. V was clipped by 7 bases and J by 4 bases, with 15 bases between them.

The chain links TRBV14 to TRBJ1-5; 7 nucleotides match TRBD1. This CDR3 has 15 residues. Germline V CDR1 and CDR2: SGHDN, FVKESK. Unmatched junction bases numbered 6, after V lost 4 bases and J lost 3 bases. This CDR3 is CASSLNRGNNQPQHF. The CDR3 DNA is TGTGCCAGCAGCCTCAACAGGGGCAACAATCAGCCCCAGCATTTT.

The rearrangement uses TRBV25-1 and TRBJ2-7; 8 bases are a match to TRBD1. The CDR3 sequence is 14 residues long. CDR1 and CDR2 from the germline V gene are MGHDK and SYGVNS. V gave up 6 bases and J gave up 4 bases; unmatched junction bases: 8. DNA of the CDR3: TGTGCCAGCAGGCCAGGGGGCGGAGGATACGAGCAGTACTTC. Residues: CASRPGGGGYEQYF.

V is TRBV7-2 and J is TRBJ2-3; 7 nucleotides match TRBD2. Germline CDR1 is SGHTA and CDR2 is FQGNSA. The CDR3 length is 18 residues. J gave up 2 bases and V 4 bases, and 15 bases lay outside the gene matches. In DNA, the CDR3 is TGTGCCAGCAGCTCCCGCATAGTGCGAGCGGGAAACACAGATACGCAGTATTTT. Amino acid sequence: CASSSRIVRAGNTDTQYF.